This TCR beta chain was found in a study of T cell responses to AZD1222 COVID-19 vaccine. TCRdb's copy holds only in-frame clones and misses some; the assay was immunoSEQ multiplex PCR. Among about 120,000 clones listed, approximately 83% were seen once. This specimen was peripheral blood, taken on day 0 of AZD1222 vaccination. The receptor was isolated from an adult in good health.

The CDR3 here is CASSYQREAFF. In nucleotides, the CDR3 is TGTGCCAGCAGTTACCAGCGGGAGGCTTTCTTT. V is TRBV6-5 and J is TRBJ1-1; D is unclear. CDR3 size: 11 residues. V was shortened by 2 bases and J by 11 bases, with 9 bases between the two germline ends. Looked up from germline, CDR1 is MNHEY and CDR2 is SVGAGI.